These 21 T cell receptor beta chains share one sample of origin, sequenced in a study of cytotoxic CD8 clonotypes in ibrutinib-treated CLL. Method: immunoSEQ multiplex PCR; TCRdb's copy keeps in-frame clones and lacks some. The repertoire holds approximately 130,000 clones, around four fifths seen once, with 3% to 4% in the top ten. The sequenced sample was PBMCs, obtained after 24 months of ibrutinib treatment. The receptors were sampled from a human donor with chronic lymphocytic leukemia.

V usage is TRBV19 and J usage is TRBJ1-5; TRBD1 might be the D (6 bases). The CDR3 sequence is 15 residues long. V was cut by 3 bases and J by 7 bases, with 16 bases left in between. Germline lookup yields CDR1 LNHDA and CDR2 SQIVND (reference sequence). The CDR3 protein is CASSIGRGGWQPQHF. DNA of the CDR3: TGTGCCAGTAGTATCGGGAGAGGGGGATGGCAGCCCCAGCATTTT. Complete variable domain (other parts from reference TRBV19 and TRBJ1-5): DGGITQSPKYLFRKEGQNVTLSCEQNLNHDAMYWYRQDPGQGLRLIYYSQIVNDFQKGDIAEGYSVSREKKESFPLTVTSAQKNPTAFYLCASSIGRGGWQPQHFGDGTRLSIL.

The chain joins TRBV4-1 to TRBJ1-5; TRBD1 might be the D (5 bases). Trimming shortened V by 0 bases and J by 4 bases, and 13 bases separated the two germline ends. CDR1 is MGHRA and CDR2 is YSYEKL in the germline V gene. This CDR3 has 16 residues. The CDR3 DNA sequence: TGCGCCAGCAGCCAAGAGGGCGGGACTAAAAATCAGCCCCAGCATTTT. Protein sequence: CASSQEGGTKNQPQHF.

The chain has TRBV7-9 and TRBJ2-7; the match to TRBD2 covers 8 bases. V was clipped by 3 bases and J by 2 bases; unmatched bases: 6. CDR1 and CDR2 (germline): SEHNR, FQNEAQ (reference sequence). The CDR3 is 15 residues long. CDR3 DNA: TGTGCCAGCAGCTTGGAAGGGACTAGTGCCTACGAGCAGTACTTC. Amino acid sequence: CASSLEGTSAYEQYF.

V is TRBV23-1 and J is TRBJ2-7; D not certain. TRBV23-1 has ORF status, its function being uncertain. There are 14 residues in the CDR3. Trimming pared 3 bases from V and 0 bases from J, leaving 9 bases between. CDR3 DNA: TGCGCCAGCAGTCAGGTAGCCCTCTCCTACGAGCAGTACTTC. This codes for CASSQVALSYEQYF.

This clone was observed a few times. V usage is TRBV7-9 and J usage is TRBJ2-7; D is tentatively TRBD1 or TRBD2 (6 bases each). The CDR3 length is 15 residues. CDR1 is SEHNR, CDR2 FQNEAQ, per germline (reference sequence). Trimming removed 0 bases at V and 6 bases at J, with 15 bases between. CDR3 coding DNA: TGTGCCAGCAGCTTAGCGCTAATGGGGGGCGGCGAGCAGTACTTC. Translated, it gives CASSLALMGGGEQYF. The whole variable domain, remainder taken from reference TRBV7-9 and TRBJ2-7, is DTGVSQNPRHKITKRGQNVTFRCDPISEHNRLYWYRQTLGQGPEFLTYFQNEAQLEKSRLLSDRFSAERPKGSFSTLEIQRTEQGDSAMYLCASSLALMGGGEQYFGPGTRLTVT.

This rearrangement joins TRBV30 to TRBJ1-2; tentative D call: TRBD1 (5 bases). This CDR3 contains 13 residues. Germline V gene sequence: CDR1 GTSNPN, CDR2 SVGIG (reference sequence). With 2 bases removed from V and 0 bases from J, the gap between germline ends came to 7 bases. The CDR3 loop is CAWSLGPNYGYTF. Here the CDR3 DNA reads TGTGCCTGGAGTCTGGGGCCTAACTATGGCTACACCTTC.

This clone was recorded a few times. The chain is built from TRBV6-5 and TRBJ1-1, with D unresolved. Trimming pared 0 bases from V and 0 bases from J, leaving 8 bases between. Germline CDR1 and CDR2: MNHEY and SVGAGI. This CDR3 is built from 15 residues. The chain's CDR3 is CASSYSRRMNTEAFF. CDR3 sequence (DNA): TGTGCCAGCAGTTACTCAAGGCGTATGAACACTGAAGCTTTCTTT.

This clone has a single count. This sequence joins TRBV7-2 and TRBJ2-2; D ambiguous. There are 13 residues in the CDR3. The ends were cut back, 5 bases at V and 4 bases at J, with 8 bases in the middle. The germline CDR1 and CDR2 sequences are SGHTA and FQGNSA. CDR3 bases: TGTGCCAGCAGCCCCTCGGTCACCGGGGAGCTGTTTTTT. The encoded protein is CASSPSVTGELFF.

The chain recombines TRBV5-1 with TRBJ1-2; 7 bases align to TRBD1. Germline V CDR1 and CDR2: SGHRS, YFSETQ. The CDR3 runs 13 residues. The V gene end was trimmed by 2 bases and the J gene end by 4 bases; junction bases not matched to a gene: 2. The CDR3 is CASSLRTGYGYTF. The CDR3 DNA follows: TGCGCCAGCAGCTTAAGGACAGGCTATGGCTACACCTTC.

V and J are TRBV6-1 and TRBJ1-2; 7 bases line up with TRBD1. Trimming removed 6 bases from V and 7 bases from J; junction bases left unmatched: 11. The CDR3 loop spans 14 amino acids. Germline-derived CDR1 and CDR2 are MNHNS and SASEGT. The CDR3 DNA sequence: TGTGCCAGCAGACCCGAGACAGGGATTGGTGGCTACACCTTC. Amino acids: CASRPETGIGGYTF.

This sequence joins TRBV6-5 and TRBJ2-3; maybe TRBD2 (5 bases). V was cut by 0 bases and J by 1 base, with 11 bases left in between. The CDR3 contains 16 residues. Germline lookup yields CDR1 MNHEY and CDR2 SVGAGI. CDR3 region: CASSYSRGQGTDTQYF. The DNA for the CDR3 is TGTGCCAGCAGTTACTCGAGAGGGCAGGGCACAGATACGCAGTATTTT.

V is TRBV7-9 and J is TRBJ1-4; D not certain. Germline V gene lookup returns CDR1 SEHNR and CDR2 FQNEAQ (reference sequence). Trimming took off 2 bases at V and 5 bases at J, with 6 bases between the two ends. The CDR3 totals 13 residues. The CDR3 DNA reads TGTGCCAGCAGCTTATACTCGAATGAAAAACTGTTTTTT. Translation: CASSLYSNEKLFF.

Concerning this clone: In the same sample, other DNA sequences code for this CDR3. The CDR3 DNA reads as TGTGCCAGCAGGATCTTCTCCTACAATGAGCAGTTCTTC. Translating it yields CASRIFSYNEQFF. This chain joins TRBV2 and TRBJ2-1, with D hard to call. V was clipped by 6 bases and J by 0 bases, with 6 bases between them. The CDR3 is made up of 13 amino acids. Germline lookup yields CDR1 SNHLY and CDR2 FYNNEI.

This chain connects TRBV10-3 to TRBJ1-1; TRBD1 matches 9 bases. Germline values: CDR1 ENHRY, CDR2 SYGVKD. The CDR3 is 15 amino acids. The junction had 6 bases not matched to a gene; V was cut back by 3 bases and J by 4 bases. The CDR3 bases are TGTGCCATCAGTGACCAGACAGGGGGACGCACTGAAGCTTTCTTT. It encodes CAISDQTGGRTEAFF.

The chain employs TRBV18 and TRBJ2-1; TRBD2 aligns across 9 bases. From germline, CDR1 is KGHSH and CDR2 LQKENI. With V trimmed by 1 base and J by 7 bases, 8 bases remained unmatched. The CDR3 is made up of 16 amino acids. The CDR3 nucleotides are TGTGCCAGCTCACCACTCCCCGCGGGGGGGCCGAATGAGCAGTTCTTC. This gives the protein CASSPLPAGGPNEQFF. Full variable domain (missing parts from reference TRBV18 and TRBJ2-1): NAGVMQNPRHLVRRRGQEARLRCSPMKGHSHVYWYRQLPEEGLKFMVYLQKENIIDESGMPKERFSAEFPKEGPSILRIQQVVRGDSAAYFCASSPLPAGGPNEQFFGPGTRLTVL.

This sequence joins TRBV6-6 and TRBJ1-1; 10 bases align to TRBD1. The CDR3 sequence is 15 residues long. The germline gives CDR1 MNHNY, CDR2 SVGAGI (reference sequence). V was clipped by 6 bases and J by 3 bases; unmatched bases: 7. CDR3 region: CASRGTGAGDTEAFF. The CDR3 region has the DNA TGTGCCAGCAGGGGGACAGGGGCAGGGGACACTGAAGCTTTCTTT.

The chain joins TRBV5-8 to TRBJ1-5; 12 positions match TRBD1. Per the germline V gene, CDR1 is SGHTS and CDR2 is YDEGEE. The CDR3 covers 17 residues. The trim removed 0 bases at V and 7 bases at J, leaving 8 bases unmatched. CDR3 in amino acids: CASSLVLGTGGWQPQHF. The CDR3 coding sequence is TGTGCCAGCAGCTTGGTTTTAGGGACAGGGGGCTGGCAGCCCCAGCATTTT.

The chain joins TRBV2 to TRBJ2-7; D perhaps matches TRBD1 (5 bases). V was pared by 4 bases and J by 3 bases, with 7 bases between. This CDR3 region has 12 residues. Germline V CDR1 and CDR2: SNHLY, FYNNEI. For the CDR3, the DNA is TGTGCCAGCAGTGGAACAGGCTACGAGCAGTACTTC. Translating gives CASSGTGYEQYF.

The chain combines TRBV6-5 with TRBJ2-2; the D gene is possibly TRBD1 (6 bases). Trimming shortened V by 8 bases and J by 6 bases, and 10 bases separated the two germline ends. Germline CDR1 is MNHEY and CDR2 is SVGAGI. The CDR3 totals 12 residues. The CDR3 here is CASGRGPGELFF. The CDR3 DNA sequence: TGTGCCAGCGGCAGGGGCCCCGGGGAGCTGTTTTTT.

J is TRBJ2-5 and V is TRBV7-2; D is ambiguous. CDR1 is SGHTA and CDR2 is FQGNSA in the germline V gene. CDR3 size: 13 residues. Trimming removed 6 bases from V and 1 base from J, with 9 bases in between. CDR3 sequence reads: CASSGRLQETQYF. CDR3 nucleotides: TGTGCCAGCAGTGGCCGACTCCAAGAGACCCAGTACTTC.

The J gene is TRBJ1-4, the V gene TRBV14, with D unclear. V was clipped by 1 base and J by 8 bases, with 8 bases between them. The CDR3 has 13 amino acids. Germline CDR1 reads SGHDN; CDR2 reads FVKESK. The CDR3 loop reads CASSQVDLEKLFF. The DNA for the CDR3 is TGTGCCAGCAGCCAAGTAGACCTGGAAAAACTGTTTTTT.